This T cell receptor (beta chain) was obtained from a study of spatial heterogeneity in lung cancer. Time point described: blood at routine non-recurrence follow-up after resection. Germline loops: CDR1 SGHVS, CDR2 FNYEAQ. The trim removed 1 base at V and 4 bases at J, leaving 4 bases unmatched. The CDR3 covers 14 residues. TCRdb passed the 5' RACE reads through MiXCR, listing each CDR3 protein once. The sample records roughly 15,000 distinct CDR3 sequences, approximately 20% being singletons. This clonotype appeared many times. This clonotype was sampled from a male donor with early-stage non-small cell lung cancer. The sample consisted of PBMCs, taken at follow-up. This chain uses TRBV7-6 with TRBJ2-7, with TRBD2 matching 7 bases. CDR3 DNA sequence: TGTGCCAGCAGCTTAGTTGGCGGGGGTTACGAGCAGTACTTC. This gives the protein CASSLVGGGYEQYF.